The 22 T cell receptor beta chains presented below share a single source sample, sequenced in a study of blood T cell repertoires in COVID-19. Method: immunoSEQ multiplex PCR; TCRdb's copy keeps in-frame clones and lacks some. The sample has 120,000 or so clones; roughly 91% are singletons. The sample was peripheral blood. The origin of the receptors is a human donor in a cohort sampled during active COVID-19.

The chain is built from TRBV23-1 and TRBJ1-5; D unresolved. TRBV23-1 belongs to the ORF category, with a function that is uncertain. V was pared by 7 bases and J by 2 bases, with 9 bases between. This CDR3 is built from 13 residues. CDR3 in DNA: TGCGCCAGCACTAAACTCTGCAATCAGCCCCAGCATTTT. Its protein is CASTKLCNQPQHF.

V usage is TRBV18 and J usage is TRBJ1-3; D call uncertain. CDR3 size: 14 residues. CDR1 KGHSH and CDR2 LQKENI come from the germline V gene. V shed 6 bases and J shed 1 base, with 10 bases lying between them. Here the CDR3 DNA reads TGTGCCAGCTCTCAAGACATTTCTGGAAACACCATATATTTT. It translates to CASSQDISGNTIYF.

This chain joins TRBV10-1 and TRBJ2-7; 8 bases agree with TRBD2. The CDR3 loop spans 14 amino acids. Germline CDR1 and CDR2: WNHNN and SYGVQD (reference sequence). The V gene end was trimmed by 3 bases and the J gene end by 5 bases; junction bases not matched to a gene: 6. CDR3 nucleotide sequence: TGCGCCAGCAGTGAAAGCGGGAGAGCCCACGAGCAGTACTTC. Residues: CASSESGRAHEQYF.

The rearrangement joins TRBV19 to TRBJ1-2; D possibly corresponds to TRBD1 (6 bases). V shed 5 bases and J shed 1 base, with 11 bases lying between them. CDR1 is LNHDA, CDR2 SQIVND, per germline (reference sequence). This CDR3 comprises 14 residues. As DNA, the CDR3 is TGTGCCAGTAGTGCCCTACAGGGTAACTATGGCTACACCTTC. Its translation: CASSALQGNYGYTF.

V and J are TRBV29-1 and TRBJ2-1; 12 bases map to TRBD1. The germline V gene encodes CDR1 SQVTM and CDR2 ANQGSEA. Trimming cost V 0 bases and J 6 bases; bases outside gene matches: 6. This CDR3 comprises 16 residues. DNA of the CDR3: TGCAGCGTTGAAGATCCCCGGGACAGGGGGCTCAATGAGCAGTTCTTC. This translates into CSVEDPRDRGLNEQFF.

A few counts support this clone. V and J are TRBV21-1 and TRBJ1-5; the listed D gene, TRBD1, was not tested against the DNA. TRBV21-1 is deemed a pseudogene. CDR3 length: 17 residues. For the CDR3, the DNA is TGTGCCAGCAGCAAGGGACAGATTTTCTTTAGCAATCAGCCCCAGCATTTT. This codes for CASSKGQIFFSNQPQHF.

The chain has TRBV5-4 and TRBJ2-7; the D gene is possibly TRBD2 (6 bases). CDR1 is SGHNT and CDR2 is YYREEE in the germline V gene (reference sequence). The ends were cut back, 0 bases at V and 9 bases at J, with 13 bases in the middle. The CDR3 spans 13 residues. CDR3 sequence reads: CASSLEFGGGQYF. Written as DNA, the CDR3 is TGTGCCAGCAGCTTGGAGTTTGGGGGAGGGCAGTACTTC.

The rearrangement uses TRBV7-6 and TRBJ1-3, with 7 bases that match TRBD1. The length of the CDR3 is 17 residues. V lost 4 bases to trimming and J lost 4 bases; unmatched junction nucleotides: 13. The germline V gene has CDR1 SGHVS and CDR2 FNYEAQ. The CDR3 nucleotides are TGTGCCAGCAGCTCCGGAGCACAGGGGTTAATCGGAAACACCATATATTTT. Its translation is CASSSGAQGLIGNTIYF.

CDR3: CASSGQGYEQYF. The CDR3 DNA follows: TGTGCCAGCAGCGGCCAGGGCTACGAGCAGTACTTC. The chain uses TRBV7-9 and TRBJ2-7; maybe TRBD1 (5 bases). Trimming left V 5 bases short and J 3 bases short, with 8 bases between. This CDR3 is 12 amino acids long. The germline CDR1 and CDR2 sequences are SEHNR and FQNEAQ (reference sequence).

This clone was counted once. In DNA, the CDR3 is TGTGCCAGCAGTTTATTTGTCCGGGGGGACGACACTGAAGCTTTCTTT. Residues: CASSLFVRGDDTEAFF. The chain recombines TRBV28 with TRBJ1-1; D perhaps matches TRBD1 (5 bases). Germline CDR1 MDHEN, CDR2 SYDVKM. The CDR3 has 16 amino acids. V dropped 1 base and J dropped 3 bases, with 15 bases sitting between them.

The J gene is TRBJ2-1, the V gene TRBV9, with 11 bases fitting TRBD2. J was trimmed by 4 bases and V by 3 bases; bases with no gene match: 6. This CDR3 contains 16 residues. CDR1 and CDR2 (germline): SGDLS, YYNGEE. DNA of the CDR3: TGTGCCAGCAGCGGGCTGACTAGCGGGGAGTACAATGAGCAGTTCTTC. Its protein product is CASSGLTSGEYNEQFF. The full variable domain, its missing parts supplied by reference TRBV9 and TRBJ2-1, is DSGVTQTPKHLITATGQRVTLRCSPRSGDLSVYWYQQSLDQGLQFLIQYYNGEERAKGNILERFSAQQFPDLHSELNLSSLELGDSALYFCASSGLTSGEYNEQFFGPGTRLTVL.

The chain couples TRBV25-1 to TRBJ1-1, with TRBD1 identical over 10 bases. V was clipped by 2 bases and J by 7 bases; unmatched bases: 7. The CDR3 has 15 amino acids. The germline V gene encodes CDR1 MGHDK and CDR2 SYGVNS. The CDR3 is CASSEQTGGVGEAFF. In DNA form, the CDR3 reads TGTGCCAGCAGTGAACAGACAGGGGGCGTGGGTGAAGCTTTCTTT.

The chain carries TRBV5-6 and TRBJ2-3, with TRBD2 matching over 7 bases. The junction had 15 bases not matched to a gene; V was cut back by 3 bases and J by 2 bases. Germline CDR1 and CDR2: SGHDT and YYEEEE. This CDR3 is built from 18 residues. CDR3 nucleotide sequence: TGTGCCAGCAGCTCCTCGATGTGGCGGGGGACTTCCACAGATACGCAGTATTTT. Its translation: CASSSSMWRGTSTDTQYF.

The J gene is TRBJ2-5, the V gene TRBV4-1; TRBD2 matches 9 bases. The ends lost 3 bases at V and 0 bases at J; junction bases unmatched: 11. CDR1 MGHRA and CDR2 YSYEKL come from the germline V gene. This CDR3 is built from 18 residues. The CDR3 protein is CASSHLLAGQQYQETQYF. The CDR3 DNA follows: TGCGCCAGCAGCCACCTCCTAGCGGGGCAACAGTACCAAGAGACCCAGTACTTC.

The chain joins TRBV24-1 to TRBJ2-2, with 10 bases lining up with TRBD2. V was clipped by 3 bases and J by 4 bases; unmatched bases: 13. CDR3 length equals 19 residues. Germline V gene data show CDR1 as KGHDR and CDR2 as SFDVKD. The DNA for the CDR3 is TGTGCCACCAGTGATCCTCGGGGGAGCGGGAGGGGGAGCACCGGGGAGCTGTTTTTT. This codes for CATSDPRGSGRGSTGELFF.

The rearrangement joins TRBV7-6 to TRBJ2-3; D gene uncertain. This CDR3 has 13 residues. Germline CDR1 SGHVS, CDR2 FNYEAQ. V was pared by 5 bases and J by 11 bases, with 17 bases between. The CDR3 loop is CASSGDHLYKQYF. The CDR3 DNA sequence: TGTGCCAGCAGCGGAGACCACTTGTACAAGCAGTATTTT.

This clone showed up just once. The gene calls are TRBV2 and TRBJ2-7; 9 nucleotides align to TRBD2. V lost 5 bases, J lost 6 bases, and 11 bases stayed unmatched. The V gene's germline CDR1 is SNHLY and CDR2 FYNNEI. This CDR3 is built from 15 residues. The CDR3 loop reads CASSWGGRAFSEQYF. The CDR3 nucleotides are TGTGCCAGCAGTTGGGGCGGGAGGGCCTTTAGCGAGCAGTACTTC.

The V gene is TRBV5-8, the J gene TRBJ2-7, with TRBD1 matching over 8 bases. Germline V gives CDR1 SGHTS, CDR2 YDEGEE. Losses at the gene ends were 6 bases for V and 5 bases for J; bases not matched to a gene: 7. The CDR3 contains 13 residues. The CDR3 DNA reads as TGTGCCAGCAATGCCGGACAGGGTGACGAGCAGTACTTC. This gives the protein CASNAGQGDEQYF.

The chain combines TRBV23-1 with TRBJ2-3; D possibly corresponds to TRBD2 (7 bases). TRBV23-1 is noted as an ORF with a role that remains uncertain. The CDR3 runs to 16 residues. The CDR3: CAHTRGAEKDSDTQYF. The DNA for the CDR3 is TGCGCACATACCCGGGGGGCGGAAAAGGATTCAGATACGCAGTATTTT.

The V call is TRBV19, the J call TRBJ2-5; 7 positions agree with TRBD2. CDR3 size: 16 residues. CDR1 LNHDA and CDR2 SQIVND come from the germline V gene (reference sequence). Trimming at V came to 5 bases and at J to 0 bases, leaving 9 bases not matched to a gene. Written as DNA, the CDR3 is TGTGCCAGTAGTTTGGGGGAGGGAATTTACCAAGAGACCCAGTACTTC. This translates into CASSLGEGIYQETQYF.

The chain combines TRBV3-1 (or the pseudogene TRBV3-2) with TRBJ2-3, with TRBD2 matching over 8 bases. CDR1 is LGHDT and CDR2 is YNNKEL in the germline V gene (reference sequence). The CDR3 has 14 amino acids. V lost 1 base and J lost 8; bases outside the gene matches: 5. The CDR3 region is CASSQAGGRGTQYF. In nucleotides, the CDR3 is TGTGCCAGCAGCCAAGCGGGGGGGCGTGGTACGCAGTATTTT.

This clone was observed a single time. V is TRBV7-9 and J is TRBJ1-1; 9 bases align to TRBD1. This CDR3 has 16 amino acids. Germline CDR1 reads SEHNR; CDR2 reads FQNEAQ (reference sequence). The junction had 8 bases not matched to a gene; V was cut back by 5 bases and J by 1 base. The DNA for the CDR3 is TGTGCCAGCAGCCCCCCCCGGACAGGGGAGAACACTGAAGCTTTCTTT. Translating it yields CASSPPRTGENTEAFF.